The TCR beta chain under discussion was sequenced for a study of blood T cell repertoires in COVID-19. The cohort comprised adults aged 18 to 89 years residing in about 25 US areas. CDR1 is MNHNS and CDR2 is SASEGT in the germline V gene. V lost 2 bases and J 4 bases, leaving 9 bases between the germline ends. CDR3 size: 15 residues. Measured with immunoSEQ multiplex PCR; TCRdb has only the in-frame clones, and not every one. The sample has under 300,000 clones, 75% to 90% seen once. The rearrangement uses TRBV6-1 and TRBJ2-6; tentatively, D is TRBD2 (5 bases). This clonotype was obtained from a young woman who had recovered from COVID-19. Sequenced input: PBMCs or T cells enriched from blood (not recorded which). CDR3 residues: CASSEPGFGANVLTF. Written as DNA, the CDR3 is TGTGCCAGCAGTGAACCGGGGTTCGGGGCCAACGTCCTGACTTTC.